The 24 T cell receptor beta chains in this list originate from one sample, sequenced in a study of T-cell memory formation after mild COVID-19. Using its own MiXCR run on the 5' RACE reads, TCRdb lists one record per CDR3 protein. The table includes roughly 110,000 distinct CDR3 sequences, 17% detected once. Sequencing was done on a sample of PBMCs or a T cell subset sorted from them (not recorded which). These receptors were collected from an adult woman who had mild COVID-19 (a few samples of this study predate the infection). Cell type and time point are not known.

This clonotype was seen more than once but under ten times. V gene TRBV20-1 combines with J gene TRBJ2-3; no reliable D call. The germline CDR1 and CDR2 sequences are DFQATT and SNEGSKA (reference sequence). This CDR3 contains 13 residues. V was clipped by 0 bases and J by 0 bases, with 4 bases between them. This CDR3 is CSARDGSTDTQYF. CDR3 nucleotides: TGCAGTGCTAGAGACGGTAGCACAGATACGCAGTATTTT.

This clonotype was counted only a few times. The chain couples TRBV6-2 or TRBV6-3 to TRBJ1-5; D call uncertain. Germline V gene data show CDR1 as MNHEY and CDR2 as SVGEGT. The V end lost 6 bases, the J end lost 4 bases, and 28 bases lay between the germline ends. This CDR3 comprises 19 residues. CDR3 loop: CASSLDFEILPTENQPQHF. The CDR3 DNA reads TGTGCCAGCAGCCTCGATTTCGAAATCCTTCCGACTGAGAATCAGCCCCAGCATTTT.

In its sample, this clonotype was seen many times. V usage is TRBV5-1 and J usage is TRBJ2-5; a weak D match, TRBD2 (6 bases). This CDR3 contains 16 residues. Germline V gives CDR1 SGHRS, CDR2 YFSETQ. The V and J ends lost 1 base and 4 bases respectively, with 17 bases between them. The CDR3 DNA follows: TGCGCCAGCAGCTTGAGTGCGGCTAGCGCCCTAGAGACCCAGTACTTC. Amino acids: CASSLSAASALETQYF.

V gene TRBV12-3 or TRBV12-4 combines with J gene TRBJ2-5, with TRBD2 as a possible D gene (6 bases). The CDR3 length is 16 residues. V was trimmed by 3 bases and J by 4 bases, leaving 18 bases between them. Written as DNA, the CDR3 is TGTGCCAGCAGTTTTCTGGCGTGGGGGGACTCAGAGACCCAGTACTTC. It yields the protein CASSFLAWGDSETQYF.

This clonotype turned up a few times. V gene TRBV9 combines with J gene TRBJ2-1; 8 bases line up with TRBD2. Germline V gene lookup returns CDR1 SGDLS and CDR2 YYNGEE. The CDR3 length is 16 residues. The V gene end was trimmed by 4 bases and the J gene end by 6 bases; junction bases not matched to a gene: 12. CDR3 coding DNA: TGTGCCAGCAGCCCGGAGGGGGTAGCGGGGCCCAATGAGCAGTTCTTC. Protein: CASSPEGVAGPNEQFF. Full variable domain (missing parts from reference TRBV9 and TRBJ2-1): DSGVTQTPKHLITATGQRVTLRCSPRSGDLSVYWYQQSLDQGLQFLIQYYNGEERAKGNILERFSAQQFPDLHSELNLSSLELGDSALYFCASSPEGVAGPNEQFFGPGTRLTVL.

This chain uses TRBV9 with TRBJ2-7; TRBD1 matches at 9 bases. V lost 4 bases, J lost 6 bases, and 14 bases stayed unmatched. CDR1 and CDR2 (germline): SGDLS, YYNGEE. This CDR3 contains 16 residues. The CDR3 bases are TGTGCCAGCAGCCCCGGGACAGGGTCCCGGCTAGGCGAGCAGTACTTC. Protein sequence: CASSPGTGSRLGEQYF.

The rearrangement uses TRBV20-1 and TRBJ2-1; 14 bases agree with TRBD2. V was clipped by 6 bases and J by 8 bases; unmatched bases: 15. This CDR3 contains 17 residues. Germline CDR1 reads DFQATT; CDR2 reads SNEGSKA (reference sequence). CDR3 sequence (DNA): TGCAGTGCAGAGGGACTAGCGGGGGCGACCCTGGGGGATGAGCAGTTCTTC. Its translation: CSAEGLAGATLGDEQFF.

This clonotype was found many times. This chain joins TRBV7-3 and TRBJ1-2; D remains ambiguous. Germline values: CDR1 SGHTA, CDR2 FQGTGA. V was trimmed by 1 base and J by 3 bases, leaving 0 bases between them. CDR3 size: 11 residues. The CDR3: CASSLNYGYTF. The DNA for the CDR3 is TGTGCCAGCAGCTTAAACTATGGCTACACCTTC.

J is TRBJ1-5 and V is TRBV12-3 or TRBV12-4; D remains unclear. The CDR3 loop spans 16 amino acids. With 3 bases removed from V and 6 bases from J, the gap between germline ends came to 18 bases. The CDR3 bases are TGTGCCAGCAGTTTGACTCCGAGTTCCGGTAGTCAGCCCCAGCATTTT. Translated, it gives CASSLTPSSGSQPQHF.

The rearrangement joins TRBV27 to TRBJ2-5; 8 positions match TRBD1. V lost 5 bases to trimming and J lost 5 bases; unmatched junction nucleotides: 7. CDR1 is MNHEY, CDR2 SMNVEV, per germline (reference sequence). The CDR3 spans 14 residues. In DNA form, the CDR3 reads TGTGCCAGCAGTCAGCAGGGGGCTGTGGAGACCCAGTACTTC. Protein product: CASSQQGAVETQYF.

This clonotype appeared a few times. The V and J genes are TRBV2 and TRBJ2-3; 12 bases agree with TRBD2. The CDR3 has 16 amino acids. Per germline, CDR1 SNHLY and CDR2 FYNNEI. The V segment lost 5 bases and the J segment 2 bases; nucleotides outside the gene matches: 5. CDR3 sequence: CASSWTSGDPTDTQYF. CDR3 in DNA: TGTGCCAGCAGTTGGACTAGCGGGGACCCCACAGATACGCAGTATTTT.

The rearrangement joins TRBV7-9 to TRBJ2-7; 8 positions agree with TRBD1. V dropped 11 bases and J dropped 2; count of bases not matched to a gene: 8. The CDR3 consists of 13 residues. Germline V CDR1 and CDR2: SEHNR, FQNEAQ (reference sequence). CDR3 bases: TGTGCCCCTAAGGGACAGGAAACCTACGAGCAGTACTTC. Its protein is CAPKGQETYEQYF.

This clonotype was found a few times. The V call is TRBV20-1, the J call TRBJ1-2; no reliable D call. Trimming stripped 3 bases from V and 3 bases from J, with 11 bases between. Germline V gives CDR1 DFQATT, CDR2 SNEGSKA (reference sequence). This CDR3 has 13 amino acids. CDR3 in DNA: TGCAGTGCTAGTCATACTGGGGACTATGGCTACACCTTC. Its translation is CSASHTGDYGYTF.

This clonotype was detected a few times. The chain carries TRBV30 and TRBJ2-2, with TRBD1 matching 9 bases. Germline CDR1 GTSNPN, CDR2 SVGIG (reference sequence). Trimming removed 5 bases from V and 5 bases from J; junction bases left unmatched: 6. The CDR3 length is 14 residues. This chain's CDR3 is CAWDGTGKTGELFF. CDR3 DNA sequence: TGTGCCTGGGACGGGACAGGGAAAACCGGGGAGCTGTTTTTT.

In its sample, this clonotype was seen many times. CDR3 coding DNA: TGTGCCAGCAGCTCAATTCCGAGCTCTGGAAACACCATATATTTT. It specifies CASSSIPSSGNTIYF. The chain has TRBV7-6 and TRBJ1-3; D is unclear. Germline lookup yields CDR1 SGHVS and CDR2 FNYEAQ. The CDR3 extends over 15 amino acids. V lost 4 bases to trimming and J lost 0 bases, with 10 bases between them. The variable domain in full, completed from reference TRBV7-6 and TRBJ1-3, reads GAGVSQSPRYKVTKRGQDVALRCDPISGHVSLYWYRQALGQGPEFLTYFNYEAQQDKSGLPNDRFSAERPEGSISTLTIQRTEQRDSAMYRCASSSIPSSGNTIYFGEGSWLTVV.

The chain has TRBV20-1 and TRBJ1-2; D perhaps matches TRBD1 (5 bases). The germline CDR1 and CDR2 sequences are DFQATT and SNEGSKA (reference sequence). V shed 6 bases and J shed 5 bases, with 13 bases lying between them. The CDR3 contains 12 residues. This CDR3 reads CSAEGTVYGYTF. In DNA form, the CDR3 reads TGCAGTGCAGAGGGGACGGTGTATGGCTACACCTTC.

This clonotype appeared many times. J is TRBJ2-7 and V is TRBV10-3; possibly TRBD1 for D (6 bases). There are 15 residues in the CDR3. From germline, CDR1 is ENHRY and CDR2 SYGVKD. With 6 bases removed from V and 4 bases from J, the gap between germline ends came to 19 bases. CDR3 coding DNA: TGTGCCATCAGCGTCCGACAGGAATTGGAGTACGAGCAGTACTTC. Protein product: CAISVRQELEYEQYF.

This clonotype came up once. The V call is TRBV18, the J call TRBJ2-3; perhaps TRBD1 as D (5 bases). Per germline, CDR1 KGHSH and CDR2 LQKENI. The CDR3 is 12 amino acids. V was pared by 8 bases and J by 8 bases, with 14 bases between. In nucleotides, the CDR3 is TGTGCCAGCATAGGGCCCCAGGGTACGCAGTATTTT. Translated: CASIGPQGTQYF. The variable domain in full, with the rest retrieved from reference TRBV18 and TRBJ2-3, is NAGVMQNPRHLVRRRGQEARLRCSPMKGHSHVYWYRQLPEEGLKFMVYLQKENIIDESGMPKERFSAEFPKEGPSILRIQQVVRGDSAAYFCASIGPQGTQYFGPGTRLTVL.

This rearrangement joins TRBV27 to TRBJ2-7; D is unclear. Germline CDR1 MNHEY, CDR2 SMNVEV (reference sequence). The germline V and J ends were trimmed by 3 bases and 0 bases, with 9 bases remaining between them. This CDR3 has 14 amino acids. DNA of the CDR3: TGTGCCAGCAGTTTTAAGGGCTACTCCTACGAGCAGTACTTC. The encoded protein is CASSFKGYSYEQYF.

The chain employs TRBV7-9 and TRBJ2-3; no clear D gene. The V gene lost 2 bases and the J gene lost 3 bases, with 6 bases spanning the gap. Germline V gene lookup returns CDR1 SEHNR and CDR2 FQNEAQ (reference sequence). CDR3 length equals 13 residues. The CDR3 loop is CASSLSITDTQYF. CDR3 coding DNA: TGTGCCAGCAGCTTATCGATTACAGATACGCAGTATTTT.

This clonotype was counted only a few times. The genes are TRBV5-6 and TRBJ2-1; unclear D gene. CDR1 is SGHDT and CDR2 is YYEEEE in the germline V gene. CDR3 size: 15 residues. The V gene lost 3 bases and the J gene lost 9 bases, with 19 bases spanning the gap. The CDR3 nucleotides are TGTGCCAGCAGCTGGCTCTACCACAAAGTTGGTGAGCAGTTCTTC. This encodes CASSWLYHKVGEQFF.

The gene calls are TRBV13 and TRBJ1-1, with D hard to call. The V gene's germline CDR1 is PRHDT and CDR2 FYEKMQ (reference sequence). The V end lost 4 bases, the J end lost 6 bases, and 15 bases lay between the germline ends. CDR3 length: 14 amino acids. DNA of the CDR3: TGTGCCAGCAGCTCCCGGACCCGACCGGCTGAAGCTTTCTTT. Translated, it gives CASSSRTRPAEAFF.

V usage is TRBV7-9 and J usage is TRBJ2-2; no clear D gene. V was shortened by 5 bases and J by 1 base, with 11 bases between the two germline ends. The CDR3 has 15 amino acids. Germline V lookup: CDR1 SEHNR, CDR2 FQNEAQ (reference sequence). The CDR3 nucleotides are TGTGCCAGCAGCCTCGGCCGGAGGAACACCGGGGAGCTGTTTTTT. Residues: CASSLGRRNTGELFF.

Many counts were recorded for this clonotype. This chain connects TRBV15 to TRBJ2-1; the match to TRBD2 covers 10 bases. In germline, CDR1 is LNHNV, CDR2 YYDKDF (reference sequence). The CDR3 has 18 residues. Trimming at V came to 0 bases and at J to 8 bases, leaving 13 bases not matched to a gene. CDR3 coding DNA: TGTGCCACCAGCAGAGATGTCCTTCTAGCGGGAGTTTGGGATGAGCAGTTCTTC. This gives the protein CATSRDVLLAGVWDEQFF. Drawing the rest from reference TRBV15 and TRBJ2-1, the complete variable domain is DAMVIQNPRYQVTQFGKPVTLSCSQTLNHNVMYWYQQKSSQAPKLLFHYYDKDFNNEADTPDNFQSRRPNTSFCFLDIRSPGLGDTAMYLCATSRDVLLAGVWDEQFFGPGTRLTVL.